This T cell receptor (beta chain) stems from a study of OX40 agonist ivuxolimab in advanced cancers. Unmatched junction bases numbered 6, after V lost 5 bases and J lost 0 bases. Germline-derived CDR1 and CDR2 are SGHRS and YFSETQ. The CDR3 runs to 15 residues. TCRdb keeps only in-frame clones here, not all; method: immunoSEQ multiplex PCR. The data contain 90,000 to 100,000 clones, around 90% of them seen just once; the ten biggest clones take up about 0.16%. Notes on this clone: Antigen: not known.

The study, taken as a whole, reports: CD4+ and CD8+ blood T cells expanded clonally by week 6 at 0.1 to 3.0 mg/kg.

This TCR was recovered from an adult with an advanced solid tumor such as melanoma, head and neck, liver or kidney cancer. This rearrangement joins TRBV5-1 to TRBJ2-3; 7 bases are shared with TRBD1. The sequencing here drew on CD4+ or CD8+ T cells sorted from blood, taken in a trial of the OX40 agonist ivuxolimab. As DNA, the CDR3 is TGCGCCAGCAGTCGGGACAGCCCTAGCACAGATACGCAGTATTTT. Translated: CASSRDSPSTDTQYF.